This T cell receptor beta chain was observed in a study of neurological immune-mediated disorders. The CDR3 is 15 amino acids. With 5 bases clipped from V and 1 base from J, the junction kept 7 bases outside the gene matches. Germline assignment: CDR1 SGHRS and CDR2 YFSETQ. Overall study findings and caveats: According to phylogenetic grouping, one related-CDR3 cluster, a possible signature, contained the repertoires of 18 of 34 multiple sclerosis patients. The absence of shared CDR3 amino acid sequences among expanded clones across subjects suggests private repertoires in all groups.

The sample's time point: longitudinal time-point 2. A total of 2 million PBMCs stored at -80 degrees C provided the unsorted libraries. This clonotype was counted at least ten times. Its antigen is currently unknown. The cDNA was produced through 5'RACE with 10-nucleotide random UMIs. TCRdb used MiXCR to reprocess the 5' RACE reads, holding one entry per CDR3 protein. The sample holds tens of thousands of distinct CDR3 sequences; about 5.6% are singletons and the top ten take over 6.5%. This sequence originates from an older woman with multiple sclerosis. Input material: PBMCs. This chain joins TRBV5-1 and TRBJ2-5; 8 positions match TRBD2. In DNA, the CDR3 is TGCGCCAGCAGAAGCCAGACTAGCGCCCAAGAGACCCAGTACTTC. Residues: CASRSQTSAQETQYF.